These T cell receptor beta chains were read from a single sample in a study of T cell responses to AZD1222 COVID-19 vaccine. The protocol was immunoSEQ multiplex PCR, while the TCRdb copy is restricted to in-frame clones and leaves out a portion. The profile shows about 75,000 clones, about nine tenths of them singletons. Sequenced here: peripheral blood, sampled 28 days after the second AZD1222 dose. The receptors were sampled from an adult who received the AZD1222 COVID-19 vaccine. Both conserved end residues are part of each CDR3.

v_gene: TRBV7-3; len: 13; j_gene: TRBJ1-1; CDR3aa: CASSPTRNTEAFF
v_gene: TRBV2; len: 15; j_gene: TRBJ1-3; CDR3aa: CASRKDRNSGNTIYF
v_gene: TRBV7-9; len: 12; j_gene: TRBJ1-1; CDR3aa: CASSPMITEAFF
v_gene: TRBV9; len: 16; j_gene: TRBJ1-4; CDR3aa: CASSVAGQGIGEKLFF
v_gene: TRBV11-1; len: 15; j_gene: TRBJ2-1; CDR3aa: CASSSRQDSYNEQFF
v_gene: TRBV30; len: 14; j_gene: TRBJ2-7; CDR3aa: CAWSPGIGSYEQYF
v_gene: TRBV2; len: 13; j_gene: TRBJ1-5; CDR3aa: CASSDQRLEPQHF
v_gene: TRBV2; len: 13; j_gene: TRBJ2-2; CDR3aa: CASRLEGYGELFF
v_gene: TRBV5-1; len: 15; j_gene: TRBJ2-2; CDR3aa: CASSQPGQKTGELFF
v_gene: TRBV28; len: 12; j_gene: TRBJ2-1; CDR3aa: CASSFEYNEQFF
v_gene: TRBV14; len: 15; j_gene: TRBJ2-3; CDR3aa: CASSYYKGAEDTQYF
v_gene: TRBV11-2; len: 15; j_gene: TRBJ2-7; CDR3aa: CASSAYRGPTGEQYF
v_gene: TRBV7-8; len: 14; j_gene: TRBJ2-4; CDR3aa: CASSLVGRENIQYF
v_gene: TRBV3-1/TRBV3-2; len: 12; j_gene: TRBJ1-2; CDR3aa: CASSQDWVGYTF
v_gene: TRBV15; len: 11; j_gene: TRBJ1-1; CDR3aa: CATSVRTEAFF
v_gene: TRBV10-3; len: 15; j_gene: TRBJ1-1; CDR3aa: CAISGSGTGFTEAFF
v_gene: TRBV11-2; len: 18; j_gene: TRBJ2-3; CDR3aa: CASSFFGTSGVLSDTQYF
v_gene: TRBV6-2/TRBV6-3; len: 14; j_gene: TRBJ2-7; CDR3aa: CASSYMVGPYEQYF
v_gene: TRBV2; len: 14; j_gene: TRBJ1-2; CDR3aa: CASREGPIAYGYTF
v_gene: TRBV20-1; len: 13; j_gene: TRBJ1-1; CDR3aa: CSASGSGNTEAFF
v_gene: TRBV5-4; len: 13; j_gene: TRBJ1-1; CDR3aa: CASTTPGAAEAFF
v_gene: TRBV28; len: 17; j_gene: TRBJ1-5; CDR3aa: CASSSPGSRGGNQPQHF
v_gene: TRBV10-1; len: 13; j_gene: TRBJ2-7; CDR3aa: CASRTGTGKEQYF
v_gene: TRBV11-3; len: 14; j_gene: TRBJ2-5; CDR3aa: CASSPSGVQETQYF
v_gene: TRBV11-1; len: 16; j_gene: TRBJ1-6; CDR3aa: CASSSRTQNLGSPLHF
v_gene: TRBV18; len: 15; j_gene: TRBJ2-1; CDR3aa: CASSQGLAGQNEQFF
v_gene: TRBV5-1; len: 15; j_gene: TRBJ2-2; CDR3aa: CASSLPSGNFGELFF
v_gene: TRBV7-2; len: 15; j_gene: TRBJ2-7; CDR3aa: CASSLGDSFSYEQYF
v_gene: TRBV5-4; len: 16; j_gene: TRBJ1-4; CDR3aa: CASSKTLGQLNEKLFF
v_gene: TRBV12-3/TRBV12-4; len: 13; j_gene: TRBJ1-1; CDR3aa: CASSLLTVTEAFF
v_gene: TRBV7-9; len: 16; j_gene: TRBJ2-3; CDR3aa: CASSSRLAGAPDTQYF
v_gene: TRBV7-8; len: 16; j_gene: TRBJ2-7; CDR3aa: CASSYRTGRPAYEQYF
v_gene: TRBV20-1; len: 15; j_gene: TRBJ1-2; CDR3aa: CSASTGQGFSGGYTF
v_gene: TRBV7-2; len: 17; j_gene: TRBJ2-3; CDR3aa: CASSLRGLASRADTQYF
v_gene: TRBV19; len: 12; j_gene: TRBJ2-7; CDR3aa: CASSATGFEQYF
v_gene: TRBV5-6; len: 14; j_gene: TRBJ2-3; CDR3aa: CASSPNQGIDTQYF
v_gene: TRBV11-2; len: 13; j_gene: TRBJ2-5; CDR3aa: CASRSGGQETQYF
v_gene: TRBV28; len: 17; j_gene: TRBJ1-5; CDR3aa: CASSSISGTGVNQPQHF
v_gene: TRBV9; len: 14; j_gene: TRBJ2-5; CDR3aa: CASSVGQGRETQYF
v_gene: TRBV7-2; len: 15; j_gene: TRBJ1-6; CDR3aa: CASSPLRAGESPLHF
v_gene: TRBV7-9; len: 15; j_gene: TRBJ2-7; CDR3aa: CASSYLGQGEYEQYF
v_gene: TRBV29-1; len: 11; j_gene: TRBJ1-2; CDR3aa: CSVEEGYGYTF
v_gene: TRBV7-2; len: 13; j_gene: TRBJ2-3; CDR3aa: CASSLELTDTQYF
v_gene: TRBV7-9; len: 13; j_gene: TRBJ1-1; CDR3aa: CASSLFPETEAFF
v_gene: TRBV5-1; len: 12; j_gene: TRBJ2-3; CDR3aa: CASSASTDTQYF
v_gene: TRBV28; len: 12; j_gene: TRBJ2-7; CDR3aa: CASSLFQYEQYF
v_gene: TRBV2; len: 11; j_gene: TRBJ1-1; CDR3aa: CASRTGYEAFF
v_gene: TRBV12-5; len: 17; j_gene: TRBJ1-2; CDR3aa: CASGLVQDRGHIYGYTF
v_gene: TRBV6-2/TRBV6-3; len: 15; j_gene: TRBJ1-5; CDR3aa: CASSPRTGVFQPQHF
v_gene: TRBV30; len: 14; j_gene: TRBJ1-3; CDR3aa: CAWSVSLTGNTIYF
v_gene: TRBV7-9; len: 18; j_gene: TRBJ2-1; CDR3aa: CASSLGMNSASSYNEQFF
v_gene: TRBV3-1/TRBV3-2; len: 13; j_gene: TRBJ2-5; CDR3aa: CASSPNLGETQYF
v_gene: TRBV10-3; len: 15; j_gene: TRBJ2-1; CDR3aa: CAIRKDLAGGNEQFF
v_gene: TRBV7-3; len: 13; j_gene: TRBJ1-2; CDR3aa: CASSPDRTYGYTF
v_gene: TRBV7-2; len: 14; j_gene: TRBJ2-7; CDR3aa: CASSSQRGGYEQYF
v_gene: TRBV5-8; len: 14; j_gene: TRBJ2-7; CDR3aa: CASSPDVSNREQYF
v_gene: TRBV30; len: 14; j_gene: TRBJ1-1; CDR3aa: CASPGTGGPTEAFF
v_gene: TRBV5-1; len: 14; j_gene: TRBJ2-7; CDR3aa: CASSPGPSGVEQYF
v_gene: TRBV2; len: 14; j_gene: TRBJ1-2; CDR3aa: CASSQGPTGYGYTF
v_gene: TRBV27; len: 14; j_gene: TRBJ1-6; CDR3aa: CASSLSSYNSPLHF